Sequencing of this T cell receptor beta chain was carried out in a study of Graves' ophthalmopathy and Graves' hyperthyroidism. TCR beta CDR3 amplification used RNA transcripts. First-round RT-PCR used HTBI primers; second-round multiplex PCR followed. TCRdb re-called the multiplex PCR reads with MiXCR, one entry per CDR3 protein. This table has 150,000 to 200,000 distinct CDR3 sequences, roughly 36% appearing once. Ten or more counts support this clonotype. The CDR3 totals 18 residues. Germline values: CDR1 DFQATT, CDR2 SNEGSKA (reference sequence). V lost 0 bases to trimming and J lost 2 bases, with 20 bases between them. Patients were left out if they had other autoimmune diseases, uncontrolled infections, pregnancy or lactation.

The sample comprised peripheral blood. The receptor was isolated from a man aged 25-45 years with Graves' ophthalmopathy. V and J are TRBV20-1 and TRBJ1-5; maybe TRBD1 (6 bases). The CDR3 protein is CSARDVGQGVWGNQPQHF. DNA for the CDR3: TGCAGTGCTAGAGATGTGGGACAAGGGGTATGGGGCAATCAGCCCCAGCATTTT.